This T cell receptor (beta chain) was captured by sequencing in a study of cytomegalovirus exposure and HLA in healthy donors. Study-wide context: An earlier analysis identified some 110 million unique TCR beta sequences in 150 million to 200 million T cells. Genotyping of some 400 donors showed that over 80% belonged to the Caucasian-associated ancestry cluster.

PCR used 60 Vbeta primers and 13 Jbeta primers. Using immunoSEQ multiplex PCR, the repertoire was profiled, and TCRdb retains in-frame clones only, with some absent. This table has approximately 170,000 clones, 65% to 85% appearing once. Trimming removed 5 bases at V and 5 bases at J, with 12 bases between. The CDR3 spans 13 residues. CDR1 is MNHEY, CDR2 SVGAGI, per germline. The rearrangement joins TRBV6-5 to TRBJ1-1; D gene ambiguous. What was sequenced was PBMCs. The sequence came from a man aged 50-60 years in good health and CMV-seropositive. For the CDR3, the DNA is TGTGCCAGCAGTCCATCGGTGTATACTGAAGCTTTCTTT. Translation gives CASSPSVYTEAFF.